The 20 T cell receptor beta chains listed next were all sequenced from one sample in a study. TCRdb's copy holds only in-frame clones and misses some; the assay was immunoSEQ multiplex PCR. The profile shows 45,000 to 55,000 clones, more than 85% of them singletons. Sequenced material: PBMCs. These receptor sequences come from a man aged 35-49 years with rheumatoid arthritis.

This chain links TRBV10-2 with TRBJ1-5; TRBD1 might be the D (6 bases). The CDR3 covers 15 residues. Trimming stripped 6 bases from V and 1 base from J, with 13 bases between. Germline V gene data show CDR1 as WSHSY and CDR2 as SAAADI. The CDR3 region has the DNA TGCGCCAGCAGGAGCGGACAGCAAAGCAATCAGCCCCAGCATTTT. Translating gives CASRSGQQSNQPQHF.

The chain joins TRBV7-3 to TRBJ2-1; 10 bases are a match to TRBD1. Germline CDR1 reads SGHTA; CDR2 reads FQGTGA. The V gene end was trimmed by 1 base and the J gene end by 7 bases; junction bases not matched to a gene: 1. The CDR3 consists of 14 residues. Here the CDR3 reads CASSLRQGANEQFF. The CDR3 DNA follows: TGTGCCAGCAGCTTAAGACAGGGGGCTAATGAGCAGTTCTTC.

The V gene is TRBV9, the J gene TRBJ1-2; 11 nucleotides match TRBD1. The germline V gene encodes CDR1 SGDLS and CDR2 YYNGEE. The CDR3 runs to 16 residues. V was clipped by 2 bases and J by 4 bases; unmatched bases: 7. Written as DNA, the CDR3 is TGTGCCAGCAGCGTGCTACGGGACAGGGGGTTCTATGGCTACACCTTC. Its translation is CASSVLRDRGFYGYTF.

V usage is TRBV10-3 and J usage is TRBJ2-6; D not certain. This CDR3 is built from 15 residues. Germline assignment: CDR1 ENHRY and CDR2 SYGVKD. V lost 4 bases and J lost 0, with 7 bases in between. The DNA of the CDR3 is TGTGCCATCAGTGGAAGTCTCTCTGGGGCCAACGTCCTGACTTTC. Translation gives CAISGSLSGANVLTF.

V usage is TRBV28 and J usage is TRBJ1-2, with 7 bases identical to TRBD1. This CDR3 has 15 residues. The germline CDR1 and CDR2 sequences are MDHEN and SYDVKM. J was trimmed by 6 bases and V by 3 bases; bases with no gene match: 10. CDR3 sequence: CASSFLASQGDGYTF. In DNA form, the CDR3 reads TGTGCCAGCAGTTTTTTGGCTTCGCAGGGGGATGGCTACACCTTC.

This sequence joins TRBV7-8 and TRBJ1-6, with D perhaps TRBD1 (5 bases). This CDR3 is built from 15 residues. Germline CDR1 is SGHVS and CDR2 is FQNEAQ. Trimming took 1 base from V and 3 from J, leaving 7 bases between them. DNA for the CDR3: TGTGCCAGCAGCTTAGGACAGAGCTATAATTCACCCCTCCACTTT. Translated: CASSLGQSYNSPLHF.

The CDR3 coding sequence is TGTGCCAGCAGCCAAGCTCCAGGGAAGATTGGTGAGCAGTACTTC. It codes for CASSQAPGKIGEQYF. The V and J genes are TRBV3-1 (or the pseudogene TRBV3-2) and TRBJ2-7; maybe TRBD1 (5 bases). V gave up 1 base and J gave up 7 bases, with 17 bases separating them. The CDR3 is 15 residues long. The germline CDR1 and CDR2 sequences are LGHDT and YNNKEL (reference sequence).

The chain combines TRBV6-6 with TRBJ1-1; D remains ambiguous. The CDR3 runs 14 residues. V was shortened by 5 bases and J by 1 base, with 11 bases between the two germline ends. Germline values: CDR1 MNHNY, CDR2 SVGAGI (reference sequence). The CDR3: CASSPPGGNTEAFF. The CDR3 DNA reads as TGTGCCAGCAGTCCCCCGGGAGGGAACACTGAAGCTTTCTTT.

The V and J genes are TRBV6-6 and TRBJ1-5, with D maybe TRBD1 (5 bases). CDR1 is MNHNY, CDR2 SVGAGI, per germline (reference sequence). The V and J ends lost 2 bases and 4 bases respectively, with 12 bases between them. The length of the CDR3 is 15 residues. The CDR3 nucleotides read TGTGCCAGCAGTTACATTTCAGGGCCGAATCAGCCCCAGCATTTT. Translated: CASSYISGPNQPQHF.

This rearrangement joins TRBV28 to TRBJ2-7, with D possibly TRBD2 on 5 matching bases. The CDR3 contains 13 residues. Germline V gene lookup returns CDR1 MDHEN and CDR2 SYDVKM. Trimming stripped 2 bases from V and 9 bases from J, with 14 bases between. For the CDR3, the DNA is TGTGCCAGCAGTTTACCCGAGGAGGAGGCGCAGTACTTC. Protein product: CASSLPEEEAQYF.

This CDR3 is CASSSSGTGDTGELFF. The CDR3 nucleotides are TGTGCCAGCAGCTCTTCCGGGACAGGGGACACCGGGGAGCTGTTTTTT. The chain employs TRBV3-1 (or the pseudogene TRBV3-2) and TRBJ2-2, with TRBD1 matching over 10 bases. The V segment lost 5 bases and the J segment 3 bases; nucleotides outside the gene matches: 6. The CDR3 sequence is 16 residues long. Germline V gene lookup returns CDR1 LGHDT and CDR2 YNNKEL (reference sequence).

This sequence joins TRBV18 and TRBJ1-2; 9 nucleotides align to TRBD1. CDR3 length: 18 residues. CDR1 and CDR2 (germline): KGHSH, LQKENI. Unmatched junction bases numbered 19, after V lost 7 bases and J lost 4 bases. CDR3 amino acids: CASFFTGGASIRGYGYTF. The CDR3 DNA reads TGTGCCAGCTTCTTTACAGGGGGCGCATCTATACGGGGCTATGGCTACACCTTC.

The chain has TRBV5-1 and TRBJ1-4, with D perhaps TRBD1 (6 bases). The CDR3 loop spans 15 amino acids. Germline assignment: CDR1 SGHRS and CDR2 YFSETQ. Trimming pared 4 bases from V and 1 base from J, leaving 11 bases between. The CDR3 region has the DNA TGCGCCAGCAGCCGAACAGGGTTAACTAATGAAAAACTGTTTTTT. Its protein is CASSRTGLTNEKLFF.

V and J are TRBV5-1 and TRBJ2-7, with D perhaps TRBD1 or TRBD2 (5 bases each). Germline CDR1 and CDR2: SGHRS and YFSETQ. The CDR3 has 14 amino acids. The germline V and J ends were trimmed by 0 bases and 2 bases, with 9 bases remaining between them. CDR3 sequence: CASSLGGNTYEQYF. The CDR3 DNA reads TGCGCCAGCAGCTTGGGGGGGAATACCTACGAGCAGTACTTC.

The CDR3 DNA reads TGTGCCAGCAGATTGAGACCCACGGGACCCGACTACGAGCAGTACTTC. It specifies CASRLRPTGPDYEQYF. The chain employs TRBV27 and TRBJ2-7; D may match TRBD1 or TRBD2 (5 bases each). This CDR3 region has 16 residues. Between the trimmed V and J ends, which lost 6 bases and 3 bases, there was a span of 21 bases. Germline assignment: CDR1 MNHEY and CDR2 SMNVEV (reference sequence).

The chain joins TRBV7-8 to TRBJ1-2, with no clear D. Trimming stripped 4 bases from V and 8 bases from J, with 14 bases between. This CDR3 has 13 amino acids. Germline V CDR1 and CDR2: SGHVS, FQNEAQ. CDR3 nucleotides: TGTGCCAGCAGCTCCTCGAGGGAGGAGGGCTACACCTTC. It specifies CASSSSREEGYTF.

This chain uses TRBV6-5 with TRBJ1-2, with TRBD1 identical over 7 bases. CDR1 and CDR2 (germline): MNHEY, SVGAGI. J was trimmed by 2 bases and V by 6 bases; bases with no gene match: 9. The length of the CDR3 is 15 residues. The DNA of the CDR3 is TGTGCCAGCAGGCCGGGGCCGGGACAGAACTATGGCTACACCTTC. It encodes CASRPGPGQNYGYTF.

This chain links TRBV10-3 with TRBJ2-1; the D gene is possibly TRBD1 (6 bases). Germline V gene sequence: CDR1 ENHRY, CDR2 SYGVKD. The CDR3 length is 12 residues. V was clipped by 5 bases and J by 9 bases, with 11 bases between them. The CDR3, as DNA: TGTGCCATCAGTACACAGGGTCCTGAGCAGTTCTTC. This gives the protein CAISTQGPEQFF.

In this sample, this clone turned up a few times. The CDR3 DNA reads as TGTGCCAGCAGCTTTGCCGAGGGGACCCAGTACTTC. Translating it yields CASSFAEGTQYF. V is TRBV11-2 and J is TRBJ2-5, with a tentative D call TRBD2 (5 bases). V gave up 3 bases and J gave up 7 bases, with 9 bases separating them. Germline V gene data show CDR1 as SGHAT and CDR2 as FQNNGV. The CDR3 loop spans 12 amino acids.

This clone was observed a handful of times. This sequence joins TRBV19 and TRBJ1-1; D unclear. The ends were cut back, 5 bases at V and 2 bases at J, with 9 bases in the middle. CDR1 and CDR2 from the germline V gene are LNHDA and SQIVND (reference sequence). This CDR3 spans 13 amino acids. The CDR3 spells CASSFDRNTEAFF. CDR3 in DNA: TGTGCCAGTAGTTTCGACCGTAACACTGAAGCTTTCTTT.